This entry concerns a single T cell receptor beta chain. This specimen comes from a study of blood T cell repertoires in COVID-19. Study as a whole: Both acute and convalescent COVID-19 samples were obtained from the United States, Italy and Spain. PBMCs, B-cell-depleted T cells, or T cells were the source of the cDNA or gDNA that made up the material.

Per the authors' pipeline: For nucleated cells, counts were estimated from reference gene primer amplification. Using immunoSEQ multiplex PCR, the repertoire was profiled, and TCRdb retains in-frame clones only, with some absent. V and J calls and clone size come straight from that table; D and trimming were deduced from the DNA. Of over 100,000 clones listed, roughly 85% are singletons. The source is a woman aged 60-75 years with acute or convalescent COVID-19. The sample taken for sequencing was peripheral blood.

In nucleotides, the CDR3 is TGTGCCAGCTTATATCGGGCGGACAGGCTGGATTCACCCCTCCACTTT. Encoded protein: CASLYRADRLDSPLHF. The rearrangement links TRBV28 to TRBJ1-6; 7 bases line up with TRBD1. V dropped 8 bases and J dropped 8; count of bases not matched to a gene: 15. The CDR3 covers 16 residues. Germline CDR1 is MDHEN and CDR2 is SYDVKM.